The 14 T cell receptor beta chains listed next were all sequenced from one sample in a study of glioma-infiltrating T cells after dendritic cell vaccination. Libraries were prepared by immunoSEQ multiplex PCR; TCRdb keeps only in-frame clonotypes and omits some of them. Among almost 65,000 clones listed, more than 75% were seen once. Specimen: blood, collected before dendritic cell vaccination. Every receptor here comes from a human donor with glioblastoma.

V gene TRBV7-6 combines with J gene TRBJ1-6; 9 nucleotides line up with TRBD1. The CDR3 runs to 14 residues. After removal of 3 bases from V and 10 bases from J, the junction contained 4 bases not matched to a gene. CDR1 is SGHVS and CDR2 is FNYEAQ in the germline V gene. CDR3 coding DNA: TGTGCCAGCAGCTTTGACAGGGGGGGGTCACCCCTCCACTTT. Translation gives CASSFDRGGSPLHF.

In its sample, this clone was seen once. The chain joins TRBV29-1 to TRBJ2-1, with 8 bases fitting TRBD2. Per germline, CDR1 SQVTM and CDR2 ANQGSEA. CDR3 length: 14 amino acids. Losses at the gene ends were 2 bases for V and 3 bases for J; bases not matched to a gene: 3. The CDR3 bases are TGCAGCGTTGAATCACGGGGGGGCTACAATGAGCAGTTCTTC. Translated, it gives CSVESRGGYNEQFF.

The chain couples TRBV11-2 to TRBJ2-5; D is uncertain. In germline, CDR1 is SGHAT, CDR2 FQNNGV. The CDR3 length is 14 residues. V was trimmed by 1 base and J by 4 bases, leaving 10 bases between them. In DNA, the CDR3 is TGTGCCAGCAGCTTAGCATCGAGACTAGAGACCCAGTACTTC. It codes for CASSLASRLETQYF. The full variable domain, in which reference TRBV11-2 and TRBJ2-5 provide the parts outside the CDR3, is EAGVAQSPRYKIIEKRQSVAFWCNPISGHATLYWYQQILGQGPKLLIQFQNNGVVDDSQLPKDRFSAERLKGVDSTLKIQPAKLEDSAVYLCASSLASRLETQYFGPGTRLLVL.

V is TRBV19 and J is TRBJ2-3, with 10 bases matching TRBD2. The CDR3 runs 18 residues. The V gene end was trimmed by 6 bases and the J gene end by 6 bases; junction bases not matched to a gene: 18. Germline loops: CDR1 LNHDA, CDR2 SQIVND (reference sequence). Written as DNA, the CDR3 is TGTGCCAGTAGAGGACTGCCCGGGGCTAGCGGGGGATCGGATACGCAGTATTTT. Protein sequence: CASRGLPGASGGSDTQYF.

This clone was counted only a few times. The rearrangement joins TRBV11-2 to TRBJ1-2, with TRBD1 as a possible D gene (5 bases). The CDR3 is 14 residues long. CDR1 and CDR2 from the germline V gene are SGHAT and FQNNGV. Trimming shortened V by 5 bases and J by 8 bases, and 18 bases separated the two germline ends. CDR3 loop: CASSRPRQGGGYTF. CDR3 DNA: TGTGCCAGCAGCCGCCCGCGGCAGGGAGGCGGCTACACCTTC.

This chain links TRBV30 with TRBJ2-7; TRBD2 might be the D (7 bases). The CDR3 sequence is 12 residues long. Germline loops: CDR1 GTSNPN, CDR2 SVGIG (reference sequence). Deletions cut 6 bases from V and 7 bases from J, with 16 bases between. The CDR3 sequence: CACRGAGREQYF. The DNA for the CDR3 is TGTGCCTGTCGGGGGGCGGGGAGGGAGCAGTACTTC. Combining the CDR3 with reference TRBV30 and TRBJ2-7 gives the whole variable domain SQTIHQWPATLVQPVGSPLSLECTVEGTSNPNLYWYRQAAGRGLQLLFYSVGIGQISSEVPQNLSASRPQDRQFILSSKKLLLSDSGFYLCACRGAGREQYFGPGTRLTVT.

V and J are TRBV5-5 and TRBJ2-7, with D perhaps matching TRBD1 (5 bases). Germline V lookup: CDR1 SGHKS, CDR2 YYEKEE (reference sequence). The V end was cut by 2 bases, the J end by 1 base, with 7 bases between. CDR3 length: 13 residues. The DNA for the CDR3 is TGTGCCAGCAGCTTCCGACAGTCCTACGAGCAGTACTTC. Its translation: CASSFRQSYEQYF. The variable domain in full, completed from reference TRBV5-5 and TRBJ2-7, reads DAGVTQSPTHLIKTRGQQVTLRCSPISGHKSVSWYQQVLGQGPQFIFQYYEKEERGRGNFPDRFSARQFPNYSSELNVNALLLGDSALYLCASSFRQSYEQYFGPGTRLTVT.

This clone was detected a few times. V is TRBV5-1 and J is TRBJ1-1; 10 bases are shared with TRBD1. Per germline, CDR1 SGHRS and CDR2 YFSETQ. With 3 bases clipped from V and 1 base from J, the junction kept 6 bases outside the gene matches. The CDR3 has 16 residues. This CDR3 is CASSSAGTGENTEAFF. In nucleotides, the CDR3 is TGCGCCAGCAGCTCAGCCGGGACAGGGGAGAACACTGAAGCTTTCTTT.

J is TRBJ1-2 and V is TRBV4-1, with 9 bases matching TRBD1. The length of the CDR3 is 15 residues. V shed 3 bases and J 8 bases; nucleotides not matched to a gene: 10. Germline assignment: CDR1 MGHRA and CDR2 YSYEKL. For the CDR3, the DNA is TGCGCCAGCAGCCAGGGGGCACAGGGGGCGAGGGGCTACACCTTC. It yields the protein CASSQGAQGARGYTF.

The J gene is TRBJ1-4, the V gene TRBV7-2, with unresolved D. Germline CDR1 and CDR2: SGHTA and FQGNSA. The length of the CDR3 is 16 residues. Trimming removed 5 bases at V and 0 bases at J, with 13 bases between. For the CDR3, the DNA is TGTGCCAGCAGCGCAACGACACTGGCAACTAATGAAAAACTGTTTTTT. As protein: CASSATTLATNEKLFF.

The rearrangement links TRBV6-6 to TRBJ2-3, with D maybe TRBD2 (7 bases). Deletions cut 5 bases from V and 3 bases from J, with 15 bases between. Germline CDR1 MNHNY, CDR2 SVGAGI (reference sequence). This CDR3 has 15 residues. The CDR3 nucleotides are TGTGCCAGCAGTAAACAGGGAGGGGGGACAGATACGCAGTATTTT. Protein sequence: CASSKQGGGTDTQYF.

This clone appeared a few times. This rearrangement joins TRBV28 to TRBJ2-7; possible D gene TRBD1, 5 bases. Deletions cut 5 bases from V and 2 bases from J, with 13 bases between. This CDR3 comprises 14 residues. The germline gives CDR1 MDHEN, CDR2 SYDVKM. The CDR3 is CASSGRQNTYEQYF. Here the CDR3 DNA reads TGTGCCAGCAGTGGCAGACAGAATACCTACGAGCAGTACTTC.

The chain joins TRBV28 to TRBJ2-1; 7 bases are shared with TRBD1. Trimming removed 5 bases from V and 7 bases from J; junction bases left unmatched: 11. Germline assignment: CDR1 MDHEN and CDR2 SYDVKM. CDR3 length: 15 amino acids. The CDR3 protein is CASSLTGVRKNEQFF. The CDR3 nucleotides are TGTGCCAGCAGTCTTACAGGGGTAAGAAAAAATGAGCAGTTCTTC.

The chain is built from TRBV2 and TRBJ1-4, with D uncertain. CDR1 SNHLY and CDR2 FYNNEI come from the germline V gene. V was cut by 9 bases and J by 7 bases, with 15 bases left in between. This CDR3 region has 13 residues. The CDR3 DNA reads TGTGCCAGTACCCGTCTATGGAGTGAAAAACTGTTTTTT. Its protein is CASTRLWSEKLFF. The entire variable domain, with the rest obtained from reference TRBV2 and TRBJ1-4, is as follows: EPEVTQTPSHQVTQMGQEVILRCVPISNHLYFYWYRQILGQKVEFLVSFYNNEISEKSEIFDDQFSVERPDGSNFTLKIRSTKLEDSAMYFCASTRLWSEKLFFGSGTQLSVL.